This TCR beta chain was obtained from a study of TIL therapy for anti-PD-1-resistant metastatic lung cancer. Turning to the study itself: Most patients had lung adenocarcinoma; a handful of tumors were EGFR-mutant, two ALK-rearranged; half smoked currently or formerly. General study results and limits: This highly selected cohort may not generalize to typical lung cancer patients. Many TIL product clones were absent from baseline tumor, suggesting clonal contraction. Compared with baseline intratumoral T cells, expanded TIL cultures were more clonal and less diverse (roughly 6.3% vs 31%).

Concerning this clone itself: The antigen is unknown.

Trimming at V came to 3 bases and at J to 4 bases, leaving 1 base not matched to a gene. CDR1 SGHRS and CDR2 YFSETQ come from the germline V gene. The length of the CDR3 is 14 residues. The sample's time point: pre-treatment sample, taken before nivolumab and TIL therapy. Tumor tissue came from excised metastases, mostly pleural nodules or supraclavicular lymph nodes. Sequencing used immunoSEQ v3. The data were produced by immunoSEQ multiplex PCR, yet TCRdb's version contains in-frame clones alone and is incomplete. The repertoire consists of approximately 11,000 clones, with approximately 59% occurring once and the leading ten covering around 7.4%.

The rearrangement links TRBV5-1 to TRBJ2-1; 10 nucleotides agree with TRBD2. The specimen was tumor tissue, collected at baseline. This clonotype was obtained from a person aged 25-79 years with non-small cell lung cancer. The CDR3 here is CASSSSGGYNEQFF. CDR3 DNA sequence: TGCGCCAGCAGCTCTAGCGGGGGTTACAATGAGCAGTTCTTC.